This T cell receptor (beta chain) was sequenced for a study of shared clonotypes between healthy human individuals. Study-level results: The generation probabilities recorded for non-shared clonotypes fell below those of clonotypes shared by all four donors. Several donors held roughly 5% of naive CD4 clonotypes in common.

Worth noting for this clone: The antigen remains unidentified.

Assay execution took place at the deep level. The method was immunoSEQ multiplex PCR; TCRdb's version includes in-frame clones alone and lacks a portion of them. The sample carries some 600,000 clones, roughly 96% recorded once. This CDR3 contains 15 residues. CD45RO-negative, CCR7-positively selected cells formed the naive CD8 fraction, excluding terminally differentiated effector memory CD45RA+ cells. The rearrangement links TRBV12-2 to TRBJ2-1; no DNA check was done on the table's D call, TRBD2. TRBV12-2 is classified as a pseudogene. Sequenced sample: naive CD8+ T cells sorted from blood. The receptor's source is a woman aged 25 to 39 in good health. In DNA, the CDR3 is TGTGCAAGTCGACGAGGGACTACGAAATCCAATGAGCAGTTCTTC. This sequence encodes CASRRGTTKSNEQFF.